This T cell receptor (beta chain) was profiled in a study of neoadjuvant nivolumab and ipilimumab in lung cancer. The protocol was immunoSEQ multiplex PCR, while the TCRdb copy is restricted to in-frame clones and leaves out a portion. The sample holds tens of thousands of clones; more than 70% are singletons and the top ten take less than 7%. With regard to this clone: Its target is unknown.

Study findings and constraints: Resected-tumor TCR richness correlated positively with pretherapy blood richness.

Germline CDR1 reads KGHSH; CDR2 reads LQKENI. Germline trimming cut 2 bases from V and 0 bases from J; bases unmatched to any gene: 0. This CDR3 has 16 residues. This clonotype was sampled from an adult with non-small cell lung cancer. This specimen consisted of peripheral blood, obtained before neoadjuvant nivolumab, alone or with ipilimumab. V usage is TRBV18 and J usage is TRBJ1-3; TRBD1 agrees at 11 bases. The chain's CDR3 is CASSPGTGGSGNTIYF. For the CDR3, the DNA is TGTGCCAGCTCACCAGGGACAGGGGGCTCTGGAAACACCATATATTTT.